What follows are 7 T cell receptor beta chains derived from one specimen sequenced in a study of blood T cell repertoires in COVID-19. Clones were sequenced by immunoSEQ multiplex PCR, and TCRdb holds only the in-frame ones, with some missing. Of approximately 61,000 clones listed, more than 60% are singletons. The material sequenced was peripheral blood. These receptors were collected from a woman aged 70-85 years with acute or convalescent COVID-19.

As for this clone: At the DNA level, this CDR3 is encoded by other sequences in the same sample as well. This chain links TRBV7-2 with TRBJ2-1; TRBD2 is a possible D gene (5 bases). CDR1 and CDR2 from the germline V gene are SGHTA and FQGNSA. This CDR3 is 13 amino acids long. V lost 3 bases and J 3 bases, leaving 6 bases between the germline ends. CDR3 DNA sequence: TGTGCCAGCAGCTTGGACTTCTACAATGAGCAGTTCTTC. Translation: CASSLDFYNEQFF.

This clone was picked up one time. The V and J genes are TRBV7-2 and TRBJ2-7; D unresolved. V lost 3 bases, J lost 5 bases, and 8 bases lay in between. The CDR3 spans 12 residues. Germline loops: CDR1 SGHTA, CDR2 FQGNSA. The CDR3 DNA reads TGTGCCAGCAGCTTCTCCCTAAACGAGCAGTACTTC. Amino acid sequence: CASSFSLNEQYF.

This clone was observed a few times. The J gene is TRBJ1-6, the V gene TRBV6-5; 8 nucleotides agree with TRBD1. Germline CDR1 is MNHEY and CDR2 is SVGAGI. The CDR3 is made up of 14 amino acids. The ends lost 6 bases at V and 8 bases at J; junction bases unmatched: 6. The CDR3 spells CASRRGQVDSPLHF. Written as DNA, the CDR3 is TGTGCCAGCAGGAGGGGACAGGTAGATTCACCCCTCCACTTT.

V usage is TRBV10-2 and J usage is TRBJ2-7; weak D call: TRBD2 (6 bases). V was pared by 1 base and J by 1 base, with 11 bases between. Germline loops: CDR1 WSHSY, CDR2 SAAADI. The CDR3 covers 15 residues. CDR3 residues: CASSEFTSMSYEQYF. CDR3 sequence (DNA): TGCGCCAGCAGTGAGTTTACTAGCATGTCCTACGAGCAGTACTTC.

This clone was detected a few times. The CDR3 DNA is TGTGCCAGCGGGGGGGCCTCCTACGAGCAGTACTTC. Translating it yields CASGGASYEQYF. The rearrangement links TRBV7-9 to TRBJ2-7; D is perhaps TRBD2 (7 bases). Germline V CDR1 and CDR2: SEHNR, FQNEAQ (reference sequence). This CDR3 has 12 residues. Trimming stripped 8 bases from V and 0 bases from J, with 8 bases between.

The J gene is TRBJ1-5, the V gene TRBV27, with D hard to call. With 8 bases removed from V and 7 bases from J, the gap between germline ends came to 15 bases. CDR1 and CDR2 from the germline V gene are MNHEY and SMNVEV (reference sequence). CDR3 length: 13 amino acids. CDR3 bases: TGTGCCAGCTCCCCCATGGGAGGGCAGCCCCAGCATTTT. Translation: CASSPMGGQPQHF.

The CDR3 loop reads CASSSGLNNEQFF. The CDR3, as DNA: TGTGCCAGCAGCTCAGGCTTAAACAATGAGCAGTTCTTC. The chain joins TRBV7-2 to TRBJ2-1; D unclear. Germline V gives CDR1 SGHTA, CDR2 FQGNSA. With 4 bases removed from V and 5 bases from J, the gap between germline ends came to 9 bases. The CDR3 consists of 13 residues.